The 25 T cell receptor beta chains given below trace back to one sample, sequenced in a study of PD-1 blockade in classical Hodgkin lymphoma (dated by TCRdb to about 2020). Libraries were constructed by the immunoSEQ multiplex PCR assay. Sourced from immuneACCESS, this table was stored by TCRdb with only in-frame sequences that have V and J called. A share of the clones is absent; for the studies checked, an unresolved V gene accounts for under half, and the remainder has no known explanation. This sample gives about 27,000 clones in total; approximately 89% of them show up just once. The ten largest clones take up less than 2.5% of the sample. Sample time point, as interpreted from the label and publication: cycle 4 day 1 (C4D1), after 6 weeks of nivolumab. Relapse after autologous stem cell transplantation had occurred in all trial patients, and cohorts A, B and C were distinguished by prior brentuximab vedotin exposure. Magnetic negative selection with a Miltenyi CD4+ T cell isolation kit was used to purify CD4+ T cells from thawed PBMCs.

The sequences come from CD4+ T cells from blood, collected before the fourth cycle of nivolumab. The receptors stem from a human donor with classical Hodgkin lymphoma.

This clone was seen more than once but under ten times. The V and J genes are TRBV19 and TRBJ2-2; D gene unclear. Germline V gene sequence: CDR1 LNHDA, CDR2 SQIVND (reference sequence). The CDR3 is 14 amino acids. Trimming stripped 7 bases from V and 0 bases from J, with 9 bases between. The CDR3 DNA sequence: TGTGCCAGTATCAAGGGCGCGAACACCGGGGAGCTGTTTTTT. Translated, it gives CASIKGANTGELFF.

This clone was recorded only once. The chain uses TRBV5-1 and TRBJ2-2, with D perhaps given as TRBD1 or TRBD2 (8 bases each). The CDR3 consists of 16 residues. V was trimmed by 4 bases and J by 5 bases, leaving 18 bases between them. The V gene's germline CDR1 is SGHRS and CDR2 YFSETQ. The CDR3 sequence is CASSMRTGTSTGELFF. CDR3 nucleotide sequence: TGCGCCAGCAGCATGCGGACAGGGACTAGTACCGGGGAGCTGTTTTTT.

This clone was observed a few times. V gene TRBV4-1 combines with J gene TRBJ1-2; no clear D. The V gene lost 0 bases and the J gene lost 2 bases, with 4 bases spanning the gap. CDR1 is MGHRA, CDR2 YSYEKL, per germline. This CDR3 is 13 amino acids long. CDR3 protein: CASSQEGNYGYTF. As DNA, the CDR3 is TGCGCCAGCAGCCAAGAGGGAAACTATGGCTACACCTTC.

V gene TRBV19 combines with J gene TRBJ1-2; 8 bases are shared with TRBD1. CDR1 and CDR2 (germline): LNHDA, SQIVND (reference sequence). The CDR3 is 14 residues long. V lost 3 bases to trimming and J lost 7 bases; unmatched junction nucleotides: 7. The CDR3 sequence: CASSMTGDKAGYTF. DNA of the CDR3: TGTGCCAGTAGTATGACAGGGGACAAAGCTGGCTACACCTTC.

The V call is TRBV14, the J call TRBJ2-2; TRBD2 matches at 7 bases. This CDR3 is 13 amino acids long. Germline V gene lookup returns CDR1 SGHDN and CDR2 FVKESK. The trim removed 6 bases at V and 5 bases at J, leaving 3 bases unmatched. The CDR3, as DNA: TGTGCCAGCAGACTAGCGCCAACCGGGGAGCTGTTTTTT. This gives the protein CASRLAPTGELFF.

There are a few counts of this clone. The V gene is TRBV7-9, the J gene TRBJ2-7; D uncertain. This CDR3 contains 15 residues. Per germline, CDR1 SEHNR and CDR2 FQNEAQ (reference sequence). V lost 2 bases to trimming and J lost 4 bases, with 15 bases between them. The DNA of the CDR3 is TGTGCCAGCAGCTTAATTCCTTCCGTAGGATACGAGCAGTACTTC. Its translation is CASSLIPSVGYEQYF.

J is TRBJ1-2 and V is TRBV29-1, with TRBD1 matching 8 bases. There are 13 residues in the CDR3. Unmatched junction bases numbered 3, after V lost 5 bases and J lost 1 base. The V gene's germline CDR1 is SQVTM and CDR2 ANQGSEA. CDR3 in amino acids: CSVRTGHNYGYTF. The CDR3 nucleotides are TGCAGCGTTAGGACAGGGCATAACTATGGCTACACCTTC. The variable domain in full, completed from reference TRBV29-1 and TRBJ1-2, reads SAVISQKPSRDICQRGTSLTIQCQVDSQVTMMFWYRQQPGQSLTLIATANQGSEATYESGFVIDKFPISRPNLTFSTLTVSNMSPEDSSIYLCSVRTGHNYGYTFGSGTRLTVV.

The chain combines TRBV5-6 with TRBJ1-5; 7 positions match TRBD1. The germline gives CDR1 SGHDT, CDR2 YYEEEE. CDR3 size: 14 residues. The ends lost 4 bases at V and 4 bases at J; junction bases unmatched: 5. The CDR3 region is CASSHGTVNQPQHF. The CDR3 bases are TGTGCCAGCAGCCACGGGACAGTTAATCAGCCCCAGCATTTT.

This chain connects TRBV15 to TRBJ1-2, with 7 bases fitting TRBD1. There are 16 residues in the CDR3. CDR1 is LNHNV, CDR2 YYDKDF, per germline (reference sequence). The J segment lost 8 bases and the V segment lost 1 base, leaving 13 bases of the junction unmatched. In nucleotides, the CDR3 is TGTGCCACCAGCAGAGGAGCGGGACAGAGAAATAAGGGCTACACCTTC. It specifies CATSRGAGQRNKGYTF.

The J gene is TRBJ1-5, the V gene TRBV30; 8 bases agree with TRBD1. With V trimmed by 4 bases and J by 3 bases, 2 bases remained unmatched. There are 13 residues in the CDR3. The V gene's germline CDR1 is GTSNPN and CDR2 SVGIG (reference sequence). The CDR3 here is CAWNRGDNQPQHF. The CDR3 nucleotides read TGTGCCTGGAACAGGGGGGACAATCAGCCCCAGCATTTT.

V is TRBV4-1 and J is TRBJ2-3; 11 bases agree with TRBD2. The J segment lost 5 bases and the V segment lost 2 bases, leaving 6 bases of the junction unmatched. The germline V gene encodes CDR1 MGHRA and CDR2 YSYEKL. The CDR3 runs to 16 residues. The CDR3 DNA reads as TGCGCCAGCAGCCAACTAACTAGCGGGAGTGGAGATACGCAGTATTTT. Encoded protein: CASSQLTSGSGDTQYF.

The genes are TRBV7-9 and TRBJ2-2; no firm D call. Germline-derived CDR1 and CDR2 are SEHNR and FQNEAQ (reference sequence). The length of the CDR3 is 15 residues. The V and J ends lost 5 bases and 5 bases respectively, with 15 bases between them. CDR3 amino acids: CASSLGGRATGELFF. CDR3 coding DNA: TGTGCCAGCAGCCTCGGTGGCCGGGCGACCGGGGAGCTGTTTTTT.

This clone showed up just once. The chain is built from TRBV10-3 and TRBJ1-2; no clear D gene. The V and J ends lost 0 bases and 4 bases respectively, with 12 bases between them. CDR1 ENHRY and CDR2 SYGVKD come from the germline V gene. This CDR3 is 15 amino acids long. The DNA for the CDR3 is TGTGCCATCAGTGAGTCGGCGGGCGGAACCTATGGCTACACCTTC. Protein: CAISESAGGTYGYTF.

In this sample, this clone turned up once. The rearrangement links TRBV27 to TRBJ2-7; a weak D match, TRBD2 (6 bases). V lost 4 bases to trimming and J lost 5 bases, with 15 bases between them. The CDR3 spans 14 residues. Per germline, CDR1 MNHEY and CDR2 SMNVEV (reference sequence). The CDR3 DNA sequence: TGTGCCAGCAGTTCAGGGACTCCGGGGAACGAGCAGTACTTC. This sequence encodes CASSSGTPGNEQYF.

This chain joins TRBV28 and TRBJ1-4, with D perhaps TRBD1 (6 bases). With 2 bases removed from V and 4 bases from J, the gap between germline ends came to 11 bases. Germline-derived CDR1 and CDR2 are MDHEN and SYDVKM. The CDR3 runs 15 residues. The CDR3 DNA follows: TGTGCCAGCAGTTTAGCAGGGGTCCTTAATGAAAAACTGTTTTTT. Amino acids: CASSLAGVLNEKLFF.

This clone was observed a few times. The chain carries TRBV2 and TRBJ2-7; 7 nucleotides match TRBD2. Losses at the gene ends were 4 bases for V and 5 bases for J; bases not matched to a gene: 5. There are 13 residues in the CDR3. Germline-derived CDR1 and CDR2 are SNHLY and FYNNEI. CDR3 amino acids: CASSGVAGDEQYF. The CDR3 nucleotides are TGTGCCAGCAGTGGAGTAGCGGGTGACGAGCAGTACTTC.

This chain connects TRBV7-9 to TRBJ2-1, with 13 bases identical to TRBD2. The CDR3 consists of 18 residues. CDR1 and CDR2 (germline): SEHNR, FQNEAQ (reference sequence). Unmatched junction bases numbered 11, after V lost 1 base and J lost 8 bases. CDR3 nucleotide sequence: TGTGCCAGCAGCTTAGGGACTAGCGGGAGACTCGGGTTGGATGAGCAGTTCTTC. It translates to CASSLGTSGRLGLDEQFF.

This clone was seen a single time. CDR3 coding DNA: TGTGCCATCAGTGCTACCGGGGAGCTGTTTTTT. Translating it yields CAISATGELFF. The chain is built from TRBV10-3 and TRBJ2-2; no clear D gene. Germline CDR1 and CDR2: ENHRY and SYGVKD. V was cut by 4 bases and J by 5 bases, with 2 bases left in between. This CDR3 is 11 amino acids long.

There are a few counts of this clone. The V and J genes are TRBV4-3 and TRBJ2-7; no clear D. Germline V lookup: CDR1 LGHNA, CDR2 YSLEER. This CDR3 spans 16 amino acids. V gave up 0 bases and J gave up 4 bases, with 16 bases separating them. The DNA for the CDR3 is TGCGCCAGCAGCCAAGAATGGGCGCAGCGAGCTTACGAGCAGTACTTC. Its protein product is CASSQEWAQRAYEQYF.

The chain links TRBV29-1 to TRBJ2-3; 9 positions match TRBD2. Per germline, CDR1 SQVTM and CDR2 ANQGSEA. V shed 6 bases, J shed 2 bases, and the junction held 9 bases outside the gene matches. The length of the CDR3 is 15 residues. CDR3 coding DNA: TGCAGCGTAGTCTTTCGCGGGAGGGTCACAGATACGCAGTATTTT. This encodes CSVVFRGRVTDTQYF.

This chain links TRBV28 with TRBJ1-5, with a weak D call TRBD1 (5 bases). The germline V gene has CDR1 MDHEN and CDR2 SYDVKM. CDR3 length: 14 residues. Trimming left V 7 bases short and J 7 bases short, with 17 bases between. CDR3 sequence reads: CASNTRGGNQPQHF. CDR3 DNA sequence: TGTGCCAGCAATACAAGGGGTGGGAACCAGCCCCAGCATTTT.

V usage is TRBV19 and J usage is TRBJ1-5; possibly TRBD1 for D (5 bases). The CDR3 length is 17 residues. Germline V gene lookup returns CDR1 LNHDA and CDR2 SQIVND (reference sequence). V was cut by 6 bases and J by 1 base, with 19 bases left in between. As DNA, the CDR3 is TGTGCCAGTAGCGTCCCAGGGAGGGGAAGGAGCAATCAGCCCCAGCATTTT. It is translated as CASSVPGRGRSNQPQHF.

The rearrangement links TRBV30 to TRBJ1-2; D is perhaps TRBD1 (6 bases). The CDR3 is 11 residues long. Trimming removed 2 bases at V and 8 bases at J, with 9 bases between. CDR1 and CDR2 (germline): GTSNPN, SVGIG (reference sequence). The CDR3 bases are TGTGCCTGGAGTTTAGGGGGAGGCTACACCTTC. Its translation: CAWSLGGGYTF.

The genes are TRBV5-1 and TRBJ1-1, with D unclear. The CDR3 has 13 residues. V lost 5 bases and J 0 bases, leaving 8 bases between the germline ends. CDR1 and CDR2 from the germline V gene are SGHRS and YFSETQ. The CDR3, as DNA: TGCGCCAGCAGTAGTAACATGAACACTGAAGCTTTCTTT. Protein product: CASSSNMNTEAFF.

The rearrangement uses TRBV5-1 and TRBJ1-1; D not certain. The CDR3 spans 14 residues. Germline CDR1 SGHRS, CDR2 YFSETQ. With 0 bases removed from V and 2 bases from J, the gap between germline ends came to 8 bases. For the CDR3, the DNA is TGCGCCAGCAGCTTGGTTGCAATCAACACTGAAGCTTTCTTT. Translation: CASSLVAINTEAFF.